Following are 3 T cell receptor beta chains from one sample sequenced in a study of T cells in Graves' hyperthyroidism and ophthalmopathy. It was RNA transcripts that yielded the amplified TCR beta CDR3 regions. HTBI primers were the set used in a first-round RT-PCR of the TCR CDR3. TCRdb recomputed calls from the multiplex PCR reads with MiXCR, one row per CDR3 protein. Counted here are approximately 400,000 distinct CDR3 sequences, approximately 13% occurring once; the ten biggest clones make up around 20%. The sample comprised blood. These receptors were taken from a man younger than 45 with Graves' hyperthyroidism that later progressed to Graves' ophthalmopathy.

This clonotype was observed a few times. Germline is not matched at one junction end, which may reflect a read error. The chain links TRBV5-1 to TRBJ1-4; no clear D gene. Germline CDR1 is SGHRS and CDR2 is YFSETQ. The CDR3 has 14 amino acids. CDR3 DNA sequence: TGCGCCAGCAACTTGGAGGGAACTAATGAAAAACTGTTTTTT. It encodes CASNLEGTNEKLFF.

V and J are TRBV12-5 and TRBJ2-3, with TRBD1 identical over 7 bases. CDR3 length: 16 amino acids. Germline V CDR1 and CDR2: LGHNT, FRNRAP. The V segment lost 2 bases and the J segment 1 base; nucleotides outside the gene matches: 6. The CDR3 loop is CASGLWGQRRTDTQYF. The CDR3 nucleotides are TGTGCTAGTGGTTTGTGGGGACAGAGACGCACAGATACGCAGTATTTT.

This clonotype was seen just once. The chain links TRBV28 to TRBJ1-1; 7 bases agree with TRBD1. The trim removed 4 bases at V and 0 bases at J, leaving 11 bases unmatched. The CDR3 totals 17 residues. Germline CDR1 is MDHEN and CDR2 is SYDVKM. The CDR3 bases are TGTGCCAGCAGTTCCCCATTTAAGACAGGGTTGAACACTGAAGCTTTCTTT. Its protein product is CASSSPFKTGLNTEAFF. Combining the CDR3 with reference TRBV28 and TRBJ1-1 gives the whole variable domain DVKVTQSSRYLVKRTGEKVFLECVQDMDHENMFWYRQDPGLGLRLIYFSYDVKMKEKGDIPEGYSVSREKKERFSLILESASTNQTSMYLCASSSPFKTGLNTEAFFGQGTRLTVV.